This is a list of T cell receptor beta chains from one sample in a study of post-analysis software for immune sequencing data. TCRdb reprocessed the PCR reads via MiXCR and lists one record per CDR3 protein. Of 350,000 to 450,000 distinct CDR3 sequences detected, roughly 38% appear once; the ten largest clones hold under 9%. The specimen sequenced was blood. The origin of the receptors is a girl aged 2 to 10 with multiple sclerosis. Both conserved end residues are part of each CDR3. D genes are given only for firm matches. Clone size appears in some rows only: once, few, many, or a class for an expanded clone.

abundance,j_gene,d_gene,v_gene,CDR3aa
.,TRBJ2-7,.,TRBV28,CASSFLQAIYEQYF
.,TRBJ2-1,.,TRBV4-3,CASSQDRAEYSYNEQFF
few,TRBJ2-6,.,TRBV20-1,CSASGPSGANVLTF
.,TRBJ1-2,.,TRBV28,CASSPDIPEGYGYTF
.,TRBJ1-2,TRBD1,TRBV10-3,CAIRYRGSIYEDNYGYTF
few,TRBJ2-1,TRBD1,TRBV5-1,CASSLDPGTGYNEQFF
.,TRBJ2-7,.,TRBV12-3/TRBV12-4,CASSIGQYSNEQYF
.,TRBJ2-5,.,TRBV28,CASSDGGTQYF
few,TRBJ2-7,.,TRBV7-2,CASSHGPPPYEQYF
few,TRBJ2-5,.,TRBV7-2,CASSLGFPRGHETQYF
.,TRBJ2-3,.,TRBV11-2,CASSPKVSADAQYF
.,TRBJ2-4,.,TRBV7-2,CASSSPRLYERYF
.,.,.,TRBV28,CASSLTGNPYEQYF
.,TRBJ1-4,.,TRBV4-2,CASSQVLSRVASNEKLFF
.,TRBJ2-1,.,TRBV29-1,CSVLRQGNYNEQFF
.,TRBJ2-1,TRBD2,TRBV4-3,CASGTSGTGNEQFF
once,TRBJ1-1,.,TRBV29-1,CSSRPVGGMNTEAFF
.,TRBJ2-1,.,TRBV5-6,CASSLNLGGPYNEQFF
.,TRBJ1-2,.,TRBV7-9,CASSLKREYGYTF
.,TRBJ2-4,TRBD1,TRBV28,CASSFIGTGRNIQYF
few,TRBJ2-1,TRBD2,TRBV9,CASSGTSGGWSNEQFF
few,TRBJ1-5,.,TRBV20-1,CSARNGIQPQHF
few,TRBJ1-1,.,TRBV27,CASGPSRYLEAFF
few,TRBJ2-7,TRBD2,TRBV28,CASTPSGGLADLYEQYF
.,TRBJ2-3,.,TRBV2,CASSPGASGSTDTQYF
.,TRBJ1-4,.,TRBV5-5,CASSLASALGEKLFF
.,TRBJ1-4,.,TRBV12-3/TRBV12-4,CASSSLPATNEKLFF
once,.,TRBD2,TRBV3-1,CASSQGAGAQETQYF
.,TRBJ2-1,.,TRBV29-1,CSVEMGLYNEQFF
few,TRBJ2-4,.,TRBV7-2,CASSVTGQHIQYF
.,TRBJ1-2,.,TRBV7-9,CASSHAGLHGYTF
once,TRBJ1-2,.,TRBV28,CASSLVPGLRYTF
.,TRBJ1-4,.,TRBV7-6,CASSSGRGGKLFF
few,TRBJ2-5,TRBD2,TRBV7-9,CASSPSRLAEQETQYF
many,TRBJ2-5,.,TRBV6-5,CASSYPGETQYF
few,TRBJ2-7,.,TRBV25-1,CASSGDRYYEQYF
few,TRBJ1-5,.,TRBV12-3/TRBV12-4,CASSAGSNQPQHF
few,TRBJ2-5,TRBD2,TRBV4-2,CASSQDQRGEETQYF
.,TRBJ2-5,.,TRBV20-1,CSAREVQGQETQYF
.,TRBJ2-1,TRBD2,TRBV3-1,CASSQGLASEQFF
few,TRBJ2-1,TRBD1,TRBV7-9,CASSLPYGQGARWDEQFF
few,TRBJ2-7,TRBD1,TRBV12-5,CASGSRQGSEQYF
few,TRBJ2-3,TRBD2,TRBV12-3/TRBV12-4,CASSLTSASTDTQYF
.,TRBJ2-1,TRBD1,TRBV7-3,CASSYRGADNEQFF
.,TRBJ2-1,.,TRBV5-1,CASSLGSDVAAGEQFF
.,TRBJ1-4,.,TRBV4-1,CASSQDYGANEKLFF
few,TRBJ2-7,.,TRBV28,CASNPRARYEQYF
once,TRBJ1-4,.,TRBV20-1,CSARPPSANEKLFF
few,.,TRBD2,TRBV7-9,CASSLAAGDEQYF
.,TRBJ1-2,.,TRBV5-1,CASSLYPSEAGYTF
.,TRBJ1-1,.,TRBV27,CASRAGNTEAFF
.,TRBJ2-1,TRBD2,TRBV7-2,CASSNGLAGGNEQFF
.,TRBJ1-2,.,TRBV5-1,CASSSRDGNYGYTF
.,TRBJ2-7,.,TRBV28,CASSFRHSCEQYF
.,TRBJ2-5,TRBD2,TRBV10-3,CAISPGGQETQYF
.,TRBJ1-5,.,TRBV6-6,CAISEVRANQPQHF
.,TRBJ2-1,.,TRBV28,CASTKSGHSYNEQFF
.,TRBJ2-5,TRBD2,TRBV15,CATSSVTLAGQETQYF